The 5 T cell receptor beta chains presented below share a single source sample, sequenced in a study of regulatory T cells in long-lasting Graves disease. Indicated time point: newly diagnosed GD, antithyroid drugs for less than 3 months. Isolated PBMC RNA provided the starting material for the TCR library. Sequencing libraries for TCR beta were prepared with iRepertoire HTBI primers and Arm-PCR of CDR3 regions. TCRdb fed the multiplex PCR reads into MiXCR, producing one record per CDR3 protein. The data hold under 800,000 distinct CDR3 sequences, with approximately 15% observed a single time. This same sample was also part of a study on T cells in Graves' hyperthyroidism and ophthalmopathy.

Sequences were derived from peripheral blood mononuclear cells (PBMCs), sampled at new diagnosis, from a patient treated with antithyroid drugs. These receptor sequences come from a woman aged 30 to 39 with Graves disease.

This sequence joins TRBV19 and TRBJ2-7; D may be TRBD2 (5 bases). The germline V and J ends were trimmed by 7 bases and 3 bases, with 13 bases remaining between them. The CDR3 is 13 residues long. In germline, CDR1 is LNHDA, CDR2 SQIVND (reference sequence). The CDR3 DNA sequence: TGTGCCAGTACCCGGGGAAGTTACTACGAGCAGTACTTC. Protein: CASTRGSYYEQYF.

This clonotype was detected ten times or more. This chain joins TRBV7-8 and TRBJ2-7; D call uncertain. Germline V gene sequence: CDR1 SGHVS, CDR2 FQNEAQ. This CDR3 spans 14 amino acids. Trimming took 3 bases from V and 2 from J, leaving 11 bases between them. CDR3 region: CASSFRRNTYEQYF. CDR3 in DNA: TGTGCCAGCAGCTTTAGGCGCAACACCTACGAGCAGTACTTC.

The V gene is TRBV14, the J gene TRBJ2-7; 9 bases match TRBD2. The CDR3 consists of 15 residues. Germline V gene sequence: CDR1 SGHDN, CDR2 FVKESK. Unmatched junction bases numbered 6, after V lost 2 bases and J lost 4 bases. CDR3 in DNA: TGTGCCAGCAGCCAATCTGCGGGAGGGATTTACGAGCAGTACTTC. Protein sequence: CASSQSAGGIYEQYF.

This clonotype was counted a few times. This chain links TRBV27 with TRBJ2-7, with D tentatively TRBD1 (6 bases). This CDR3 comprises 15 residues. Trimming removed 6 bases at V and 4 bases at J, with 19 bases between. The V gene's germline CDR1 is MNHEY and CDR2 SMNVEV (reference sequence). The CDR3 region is CASRLTPGQTYEQYF. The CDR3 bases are TGTGCCAGCAGACTAACTCCGGGACAAACTTACGAGCAGTACTTC.

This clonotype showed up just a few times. The CDR3 here is CSARDPLGSYNEQFF. In DNA form, the CDR3 reads TGCAGTGCTAGAGACCCTTTGGGCTCCTACAATGAGCAGTTCTTC. The rearrangement links TRBV20-1 to TRBJ2-1; no definite D call. This CDR3 region has 15 residues. Germline-derived CDR1 and CDR2 are DFQATT and SNEGSKA (reference sequence). V was shortened by 0 bases and J by 0 bases, with 9 bases between the two germline ends.